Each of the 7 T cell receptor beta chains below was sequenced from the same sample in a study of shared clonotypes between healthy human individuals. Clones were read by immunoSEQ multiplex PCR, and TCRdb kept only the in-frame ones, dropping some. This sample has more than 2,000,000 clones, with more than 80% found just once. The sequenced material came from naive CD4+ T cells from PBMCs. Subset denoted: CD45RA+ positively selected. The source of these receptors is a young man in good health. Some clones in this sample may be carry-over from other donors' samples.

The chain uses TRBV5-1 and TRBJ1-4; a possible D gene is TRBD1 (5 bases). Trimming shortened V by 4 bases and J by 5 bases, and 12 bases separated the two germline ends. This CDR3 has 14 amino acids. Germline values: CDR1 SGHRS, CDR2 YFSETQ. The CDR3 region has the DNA TGCGCCAGCAGCCCCAGTCGGGGGAATGAAAAACTGTTTTTT. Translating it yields CASSPSRGNEKLFF.

This CDR3 is CATRQGLNTEAFF. As DNA, the CDR3 is TGTGCCACCAGACAGGGCTTGAACACTGAAGCTTTCTTT. The chain is built from TRBV18 and TRBJ1-1; the match to TRBD1 covers 7 bases. The CDR3 is made up of 13 amino acids. The germline gives CDR1 KGHSH, CDR2 LQKENI. J lost 0 bases, V lost 10 bases, and 5 bases had no gene match.

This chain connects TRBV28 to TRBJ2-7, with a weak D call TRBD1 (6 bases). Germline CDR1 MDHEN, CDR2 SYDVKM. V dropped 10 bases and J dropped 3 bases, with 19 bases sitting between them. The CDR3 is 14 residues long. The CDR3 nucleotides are TGTGCCACAGGTCCCCCAGGGGTGGACTACGAGCAGTACTTC. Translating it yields CATGPPGVDYEQYF.

The CDR3 DNA reads as TGTGCCAGCGGCGATAAAGCGGGGGTAGATGAAAAACTGTTTTTT. Protein sequence: CASGDKAGVDEKLFF. The V call is TRBV7-6, the J call TRBJ1-4; possibly TRBD1 for D (5 bases). Trimming shortened V by 8 bases and J by 6 bases, and 19 bases separated the two germline ends. This CDR3 region has 15 residues. Germline values: CDR1 SGHVS, CDR2 FNYEAQ.

The CDR3 DNA follows: TGTGCCATCAGTAAAACGGCCCCCCAGGATTCACCCCTCCACTTT. Translated, it gives CAISKTAPQDSPLHF. This chain uses TRBV10-3 with TRBJ1-6; D uncertain. The CDR3 runs to 15 residues. Trimming removed 5 bases from V and 8 bases from J, with 16 bases in between. CDR1 and CDR2 from the germline V gene are ENHRY and SYGVKD.

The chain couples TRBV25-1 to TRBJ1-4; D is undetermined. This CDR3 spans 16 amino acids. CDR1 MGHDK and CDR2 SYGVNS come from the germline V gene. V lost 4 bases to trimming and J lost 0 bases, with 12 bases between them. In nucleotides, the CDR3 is TGTGCCAGCAGTGTAGGGCAGCATACAACTAATGAAAAACTGTTTTTT. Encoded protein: CASSVGQHTTNEKLFF. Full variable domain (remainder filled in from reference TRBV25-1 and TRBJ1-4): EADIYQTPRYLVIGTGKKITLECSQTMGHDKMYWYQQDPGMELHLIHYSYGVNSTEKGDLSSESTVSRIRTEHFPLTLESARPSHTSQYLCASSVGQHTTNEKLFFGSGTQLSVL.

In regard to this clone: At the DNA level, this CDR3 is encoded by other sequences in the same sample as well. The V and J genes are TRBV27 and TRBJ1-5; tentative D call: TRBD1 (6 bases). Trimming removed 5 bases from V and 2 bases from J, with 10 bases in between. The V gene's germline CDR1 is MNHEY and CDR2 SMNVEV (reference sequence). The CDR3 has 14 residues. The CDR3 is CASSLRGGNQPQHF. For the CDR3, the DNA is TGTGCCAGCAGTCTCAGGGGTGGCAATCAGCCCCAGCATTTT.